The next 32 T cell receptor beta chains were all read from a single sample in a study of low-dose radiotherapy and immunotherapy resistance in tumors. TRAV and TRBV primers primed cDNA for both TCRalpha and TCRbeta. It was with a constant-region primer and a V-primer adapter that TCRs were amplified over approximately 18 PCR cycles. TCRdb reanalysed the reads using MiXCR and keeps one entry per CDR3 protein. The profile shows more than 90,000 distinct CDR3 sequences, less than 25% of them singletons. Time point denoted: after trial treatment. Sample treatment: LDRT plus nivolumab, ipilimumab, low-dose cyclophosphamide and aspirin (RACIN trial). The starting material was PBMCs, obtained after low-dose radiotherapy plus immunotherapy. The receptor set was obtained from a male donor with prostate cancer.

This clonotype was seen only a few times. The chain joins TRBV4-1 to TRBJ2-3; 9 bases map to TRBD1. The CDR3 is 16 residues long. Germline V lookup: CDR1 MGHRA, CDR2 YSYEKL. With V trimmed by 4 bases and J by 4 bases, 9 bases remained unmatched. This chain's CDR3 is CASSPRTGTGSDTQYF. The CDR3 coding sequence is TGCGCCAGCAGCCCGCGGACCGGGACAGGGTCAGATACGCAGTATTTT.

This clonotype was seen many times. V is TRBV12-3 or TRBV12-4 and J is TRBJ1-5; TRBD1 matches 11 bases. The CDR3 loop spans 18 amino acids. Trimming cost V 4 bases and J 9 bases; bases outside gene matches: 17. The DNA of the CDR3 is TGTGCCAGCAGTTGGGGACAGGGGGGGAGTGGAGCGCTCCGGCCCCAGCATTTT. As protein: CASSWGQGGSGALRPQHF.

V is TRBV7-2 and J is TRBJ2-7, with D perhaps being TRBD1 or TRBD2 (5 bases each). Deletions cut 5 bases from V and 2 bases from J, with 16 bases between. CDR1 is SGHTA and CDR2 is FQGNSA in the germline V gene. The CDR3 contains 15 residues. Here the CDR3 DNA reads TGTGCCAGCAGCCAGGGACCAGGATGGGCCTACGAGCAGTACTTC. It yields the protein CASSQGPGWAYEQYF.

This clonotype was observed at least ten times. The chain recombines TRBV19 with TRBJ1-5, with D tentatively TRBD1 (6 bases). CDR1 is LNHDA and CDR2 is SQIVND in the germline V gene (reference sequence). This CDR3 has 15 residues. V dropped 0 bases and J dropped 6 bases, with 12 bases sitting between them. CDR3 nucleotides: TGTGCCAGTAGTATAGATGTTGGGGGGCTTCAGCCCCAGCATTTT. Protein sequence: CASSIDVGGLQPQHF.

This clonotype was found many times. The CDR3 coding sequence is TGTGCCAGCAGTTCGGAGGTGGCGGAGGGAACGCGAGTGCAGTACTTC. Its translation: CASSSEVAEGTRVQYF. The chain combines TRBV7-2 with TRBJ2-7, with D possibly being TRBD2 (6 bases). Germline V gene lookup returns CDR1 SGHTA and CDR2 FQGNSA. There are 16 residues in the CDR3. Trimming removed 6 bases at V and 9 bases at J, with 27 bases between.

This clonotype was seen repeatedly, ten times or more. The chain couples TRBV15 to TRBJ1-2; D call uncertain. V lost 3 bases, J lost 4 bases, and 9 bases lay in between. The CDR3 sequence is 13 residues long. CDR1 is LNHNV and CDR2 is YYDKDF in the germline V gene (reference sequence). The CDR3 DNA sequence: TGTGCCACCAGCAGCGGACGGATCTATGGCTACACCTTC. This gives the protein CATSSGRIYGYTF. The full variable domain, its missing parts supplied by reference TRBV15 and TRBJ1-2, is DAMVIQNPRYQVTQFGKPVTLSCSQTLNHNVMYWYQQKSSQAPKLLFHYYDKDFNNEADTPDNFQSRRPNTSFCFLDIRSPGLGDTAMYLCATSSGRIYGYTFGSGTRLTVV.

Ten or more counts support this clonotype. This rearrangement joins TRBV6-2 or TRBV6-3 to TRBJ1-1; D is unclear. From germline, CDR1 is MNHEY and CDR2 SVGEGT. Trimming shortened V by 6 bases and J by 3 bases, and 17 bases separated the two germline ends. This CDR3 has 15 residues. CDR3 protein: CASRTSVGYDTEAFF. CDR3 coding DNA: TGTGCCAGCAGGACTTCCGTCGGATATGACACTGAAGCTTTCTTT.

This clonotype was seen many times. The chain uses TRBV7-9 and TRBJ1-4; 9 bases are shared with TRBD1. With V trimmed by 4 bases and J by 6 bases, 12 bases remained unmatched. This CDR3 comprises 17 residues. Germline V CDR1 and CDR2: SEHNR, FQNEAQ (reference sequence). This CDR3 is CASSSRVTGTGYEKLFF. The CDR3 region has the DNA TGTGCCAGCAGCTCGAGGGTGACCGGGACAGGGTATGAAAAACTGTTTTTT. Variable domain in full (rest from reference TRBV7-9 and TRBJ1-4): DTGVSQNPRHKITKRGQNVTFRCDPISEHNRLYWYRQTLGQGPEFLTYFQNEAQLEKSRLLSDRFSAERPKGSFSTLEIQRTEQGDSAMYLCASSSRVTGTGYEKLFFGSGTQLSVL.

This clonotype showed up many times. Written as DNA, the CDR3 is TGCGCCAGCAGCTTGGGGACAGGGACCACTGAAGCTTTCTTT. It specifies CASSLGTGTTEAFF. The V and J genes are TRBV5-1 and TRBJ1-1; 8 bases match TRBD1. CDR3 length: 14 residues. The germline V gene encodes CDR1 SGHRS and CDR2 YFSETQ. The ends lost 0 bases at V and 4 bases at J; junction bases unmatched: 2.

This clonotype was counted ten times or more. This CDR3 is CASSRTGIVTVSPLHF. DNA for the CDR3: TGTGCCAGCAGTCGGACAGGGATTGTTACGGTTTCGCCCCTCCACTTT. The chain employs TRBV7-9 and TRBJ1-6; 8 bases match TRBD1. The CDR3 runs 16 residues. V lost 6 bases to trimming and J lost 13 bases; unmatched junction nucleotides: 17. Looked up from germline, CDR1 is SEHNR and CDR2 is FQNEAQ (reference sequence).

This clonotype was counted at least ten times. The CDR3 region is CATSGSKAFF. CDR3 in DNA: TGTGCCACCAGCGGGAGCAAAGCTTTCTTT. The genes are TRBV24-1 and TRBJ1-1; D not resolved. The CDR3 sequence is 10 residues long. In germline, CDR1 is KGHDR, CDR2 SFDVKD. V lost 7 bases and J 9 bases, leaving 8 bases between the germline ends.

This chain links TRBV7-2 with TRBJ2-1; D could derive from TRBD1 or TRBD2 (5 bases each). The V end was cut by 8 bases, the J end by 6 bases, with 14 bases between. This CDR3 has 13 residues. The germline V gene has CDR1 SGHTA and CDR2 FQGNSA. In DNA, the CDR3 is TGTGCCAGCGGGTCCTGGGGGTCCAATGAGCAGTTCTTC. It yields the protein CASGSWGSNEQFF.

Remarks on this clonotype: A far larger clone differs by one base, so this is likely a read error. V gene TRBV11-1 combines with J gene TRBJ2-5; D perhaps matches TRBD2 (7 bases). Germline V gene sequence: CDR1 SGHAT, CDR2 FQDESV (reference sequence). The ends were cut back, 5 bases at V and 11 bases at J, with 24 bases in the middle. The CDR3 runs 15 residues. CDR3 nucleotides: TGTGCCAGCAGCCCCCGTGGGGCGGGGGCCAATGAGCAGTACTTC. Protein sequence: CASSPRGAGANEQYF.

The J gene is TRBJ1-4, the V gene TRBV25-1; 8 nucleotides line up with TRBD1. The germline CDR1 and CDR2 sequences are MGHDK and SYGVNS. The CDR3 runs to 14 residues. J lost 8 bases, V lost 0 bases, and 2 bases had no gene match. DNA for the CDR3: TGTGCCAGCAGTGAATACAGGGGGCACGAAAAACTGTTTTTT. It codes for CASSEYRGHEKLFF.

This clonotype was detected ten times or more. The chain carries TRBV6-2 or TRBV6-3 and TRBJ2-7; 13 bases line up with TRBD2. Germline trimming cut 8 bases from V and 2 bases from J; bases unmatched to any gene: 6. The CDR3 length is 15 residues. Germline loops: CDR1 MNHEY, CDR2 SVGEGT. The DNA of the CDR3 is TGTGCCAGCGGGAAGACTAGCGGGGGGACCTACGAGCAGTACTTC. It yields the protein CASGKTSGGTYEQYF.

This clonotype was seen at least ten times. The CDR3 spells CASSWRGTNAYEQYF. The CDR3 DNA follows: TGTGCCAGCAGTTGGCGCGGGACTAACGCTTACGAGCAGTACTTC. The chain links TRBV6-1 to TRBJ2-7; 7 positions match TRBD2. This CDR3 region has 15 residues. Germline CDR1 is MNHNS and CDR2 is SASEGT. J was trimmed by 4 bases and V by 5 bases; bases with no gene match: 11.

This clonotype has ten or more counts. The chain is built from TRBV2 and TRBJ2-3; D is unclear. The CDR3 has 13 amino acids. The germline gives CDR1 SNHLY, CDR2 FYNNEI. Trimming stripped 7 bases from V and 4 bases from J, with 12 bases between. CDR3 DNA sequence: TGTGCCAGCAACCAAGAAAACCCAGATACGCAGTATTTT. This codes for CASNQENPDTQYF.

This chain joins TRBV3-1 and TRBJ1-5, with D hard to call. This CDR3 is built from 16 residues. Germline V CDR1 and CDR2: LGHDT, YNNKEL (reference sequence). V lost 1 base to trimming and J lost 2 bases, with 12 bases between them. This chain's CDR3 is CASSQGPLDGNQPQHF. The CDR3 DNA sequence: TGTGCCAGCAGCCAAGGCCCCTTGGATGGCAATCAGCCCCAGCATTTT.

The table lists this clonotype with many counts. The chain uses TRBV7-9 and TRBJ1-2, with 7 nucleotides matching TRBD1. The germline V gene encodes CDR1 SEHNR and CDR2 FQNEAQ (reference sequence). The CDR3 runs to 17 residues. Losses at the gene ends were 6 bases for V and 2 bases for J; bases not matched to a gene: 15. The CDR3 bases are TGTGCCAGCAGACGACTGGGGGGAGGGGGCGCCAACTATGGCTACACCTTC. This gives the protein CASRRLGGGGANYGYTF. Full variable domain (missing parts from reference TRBV7-9 and TRBJ1-2): DTGVSQNPRHKITKRGQNVTFRCDPISEHNRLYWYRQTLGQGPEFLTYFQNEAQLEKSRLLSDRFSAERPKGSFSTLEIQRTEQGDSAMYLCASRRLGGGGANYGYTFGSGTRLTVV.

This clonotype was counted between two and nine times. The chain carries TRBV5-1 and TRBJ1-6; the D gene is possibly TRBD1 (6 bases). V was pared by 1 base and J by 4 bases, with 12 bases between. This CDR3 is 16 amino acids long. The germline V gene encodes CDR1 SGHRS and CDR2 YFSETQ. In DNA form, the CDR3 reads TGCGCCAGCAGCTTGTCAGGGGCCGATTATAATTCACCCCTCCACTTT. Amino acid sequence: CASSLSGADYNSPLHF.

The chain joins TRBV12-3 or TRBV12-4 to TRBJ2-6; maybe TRBD1 (5 bases). V was trimmed by 4 bases and J by 0 bases, leaving 16 bases between them. There are 18 residues in the CDR3. In DNA, the CDR3 is TGTGCCAGCAGTTCCAACAGGAGAATCCCCTCTGGGGCCAACGTCCTGACTTTC. Translated: CASSSNRRIPSGANVLTF.

This clonotype was observed at least ten times. The chain has TRBV19 and TRBJ1-5; 7 positions match TRBD1. The CDR3 consists of 15 residues. Trimming cost V 3 bases and J 3 bases; bases outside gene matches: 5. Germline V gives CDR1 LNHDA, CDR2 SQIVND (reference sequence). The CDR3 bases are TGTGCCAGTAGTATCGGACAGGCCTACAATCAGCCCCAGCATTTT. Residues: CASSIGQAYNQPQHF.

The V call is TRBV5-6, the J call TRBJ1-2; D is uncertain. Per the germline V gene, CDR1 is SGHDT and CDR2 is YYEEEE. The CDR3 totals 13 residues. Trimming took off 0 bases at V and 4 bases at J, with 7 bases between the two ends. Written as DNA, the CDR3 is TGTGCCAGCAGCTTGGAACACAGCTATGGCTACACCTTC. Amino acids: CASSLEHSYGYTF. Full variable domain (outside the CDR3, taken from reference TRBV5-6 and TRBJ1-2): DAGVTQSPTHLIKTRGQQVTLRCSPKSGHDTVSWYQQALGQGPQFIFQYYEEEERQRGNFPDRFSGHQFPNYSSELNVNALLLGDSALYLCASSLEHSYGYTFGSGTRLTVV.

This clonotype was observed a few times. This chain uses TRBV11-3 with TRBJ2-2; maybe TRBD2 (5 bases). The CDR3 is made up of 14 amino acids. The germline gives CDR1 SGHNT, CDR2 YENEEA. Trimming took 7 bases from V and 0 from J, leaving 9 bases between them. The CDR3 bases are TGTGCCAGCACCGTGGGAGCGAACACCGGGGAGCTGTTTTTT. This codes for CASTVGANTGELFF.

This clonotype was found many times. The rearrangement uses TRBV5-4 and TRBJ2-2; 8 positions match TRBD1. CDR3 length: 16 amino acids. V lost 4 bases and J lost 0; bases outside the gene matches: 5. Germline V gene lookup returns CDR1 SGHNT and CDR2 YYREEE (reference sequence). CDR3 sequence (DNA): TGTGCCAGCAGCCAATACAGGGGGGCGAACACCGGGGAGCTGTTTTTT. It specifies CASSQYRGANTGELFF.

The sample holds many counts of this clonotype. The chain is built from TRBV7-2 and TRBJ2-6; D is undetermined. V shed 3 bases and J shed 0 bases, with 18 bases lying between them. Per germline, CDR1 SGHTA and CDR2 FQGNSA. The CDR3 is 19 residues long. Here the CDR3 reads CASSLRYSGRNSGANVLTF. The CDR3 DNA is TGTGCCAGCAGCTTGAGATATTCCGGACGTAACTCTGGGGCCAACGTCCTGACTTTC.

This clonotype was counted at least ten times. The chain joins TRBV5-1 to TRBJ2-1, with 7 bases that match TRBD1. Per the germline V gene, CDR1 is SGHRS and CDR2 is YFSETQ. This CDR3 has 15 amino acids. After removal of 2 bases from V and 1 base from J, the junction contained 3 bases not matched to a gene. CDR3 region: CASSFRQGSYNEQFF. The CDR3 nucleotides are TGCGCCAGCAGCTTTCGACAGGGATCCTACAATGAGCAGTTCTTC.

This clonotype was seen at least ten times. The chain is built from TRBV29-1 and TRBJ2-4, with 8 bases fitting TRBD2. With V trimmed by 0 bases and J by 9 bases, 13 bases remained unmatched. The CDR3 covers 16 residues. From germline, CDR1 is SQVTM and CDR2 ANQGSEA. The CDR3 DNA is TGCAGCGTTGAAGATCTAACTAGCGGTACCCAGGGCATTCAGTACTTC. Protein sequence: CSVEDLTSGTQGIQYF.

The rearrangement links TRBV20-1 to TRBJ2-3, with 12 bases identical to TRBD2. This CDR3 has 16 amino acids. Germline CDR1 DFQATT, CDR2 SNEGSKA (reference sequence). The V and J ends lost 3 bases and 5 bases, in that order; junction bases with no gene match: 9. Here the CDR3 reads CSASPWTSGAGDTQYF. As DNA, the CDR3 is TGCAGTGCTAGCCCGTGGACTAGCGGGGCGGGAGATACGCAGTATTTT.

This clonotype was recorded at least ten times. The CDR3 is CATRGEGNQPQHF. The DNA of the CDR3 is TGTGCCACCCGGGGGGAGGGCAATCAGCCCCAGCATTTT. The chain uses TRBV10-3 and TRBJ1-5, with D possibly TRBD1 on 5 matching bases. The CDR3 loop spans 13 amino acids. Trimming pared 10 bases from V and 2 bases from J, leaving 12 bases between. Looked up from germline, CDR1 is ENHRY and CDR2 is SYGVKD.

This clonotype appeared many times. As DNA, the CDR3 is TGTGCCAGCAGGGACAGGGGTTTGGGTACAGATACGCAGTATTTT. This sequence encodes CASRDRGLGTDTQYF. The chain employs TRBV7-8 and TRBJ2-3, with 9 bases matching TRBD1. Looked up from germline, CDR1 is SGHVS and CDR2 is FQNEAQ. V shed 6 bases, J shed 3 bases, and the junction held 7 bases outside the gene matches. The CDR3 is 15 residues long.

As for this clonotype: This probably arose from a read error, given a far larger clone one base away. The chain recombines TRBV15 with TRBJ2-4, with TRBD1 matching 7 bases. The germline V gene encodes CDR1 LNHNV and CDR2 YYDKDF (reference sequence). After removal of 5 bases from V and 7 bases from J, the junction contained 5 bases not matched to a gene. This CDR3 contains 13 residues. The CDR3 bases are TGTGCCACCAGCGAGGGGGCGGAGAACATTCAGTACTTC. Translating gives CATSEGAENIQYF.